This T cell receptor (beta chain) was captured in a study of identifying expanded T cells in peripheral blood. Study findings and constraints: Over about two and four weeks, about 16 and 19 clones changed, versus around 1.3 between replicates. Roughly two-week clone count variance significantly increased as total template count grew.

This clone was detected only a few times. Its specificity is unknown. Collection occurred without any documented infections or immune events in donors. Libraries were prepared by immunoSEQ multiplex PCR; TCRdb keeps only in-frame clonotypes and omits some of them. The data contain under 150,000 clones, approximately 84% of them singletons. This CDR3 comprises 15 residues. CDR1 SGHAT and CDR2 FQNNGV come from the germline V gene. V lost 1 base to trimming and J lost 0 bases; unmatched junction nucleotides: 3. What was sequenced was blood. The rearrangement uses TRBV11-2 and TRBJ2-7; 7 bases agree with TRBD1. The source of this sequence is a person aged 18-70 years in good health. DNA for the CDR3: TGTGCCAGCAGCTTAGGAGGGGACAGCTCCTACGAGCAGTACTTC. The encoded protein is CASSLGGDSSYEQYF.